This T cell receptor beta chain is from a study of blood T cell repertoires in COVID-19. Sample share makes this clone large (0.1 to 1%). The CDR3 contains 13 residues. Germline V CDR1 and CDR2: SQVTM, ANQGSEA. The V gene end was trimmed by 7 bases and the J gene end by 4 bases; junction bases not matched to a gene: 9. Original processing notes: Estimation of nucleated cell counts was performed using reference gene primer amplification. Libraries were prepared by immunoSEQ multiplex PCR; TCRdb keeps only in-frame clonotypes and omits some of them. D and trimming come from the DNA, and the V and J calls and clone size come from that table. The table shows roughly 88,000 clones, with around 85% occurring only once.

The V call is TRBV29-1, the J call TRBJ1-1; 7 bases are shared with TRBD1. The receptor was derived from an elderly woman with active or convalescent COVID-19. The sample was peripheral blood. The CDR3 nucleotides read TGCAGCGCATCAGGGGGAGTCGGCACTGAAGCTTTCTTT. It yields the protein CSASGGVGTEAFF.